The present entry profiles one T cell receptor (beta chain) with its context. Antigen specificity is unknown. The data were obtained in a study of vaccination and CD4 T cells after COVID-19. The overall study: The post-vaccine samples came a median 72 days after dose two (range 14 to 241). The stimulus for the cells was overlapping spike peptides derived from SARS-CoV-2, HCoV-NL63, HCoV-OC43 and HCoV-229E. No peptide, an HIV-1 Nef pool, or a CEFX pool was what each control culture received.

Treatment denoted: roughly 10-day PBMC culture with coronavirus spike peptide pools or control peptides (ViraFEST assay). V was shortened by 5 bases and J by 0 bases, with 14 bases between the two germline ends. The CDR3 spans 16 residues. Cultured CD4+ T-cell DNA underwent Oncomine TCR Beta short-read sequencing. One entry per CDR3 protein, called by TCRdb with MiXCR from the PCR reads. The table shows roughly 16,000 distinct CDR3 sequences, with approximately 70% occurring only once. The chain recombines TRBV12-3 or TRBV12-4 with TRBJ1-3; D is unclear. Material: CD4+ T cells from blood, cultured in vitro. This TCR was recovered from a human donor who had recovered from COVID-19. The CDR3 region has the DNA TGTGCCAGCAGTGGGTTATGGACCGGCTCTGGAAACACCATATATTTT. Residues: CASSGLWTGSGNTIYF.